This T cell receptor (beta chain) was observed in a study of identical twins. Overall study findings and caveats: The abundant beta clonotypes from cord blood had fewer insertions, and memory repertoires had none of this.

This clonotype has at least ten counts. Its antigen is unidentified. A single record per CDR3 protein comes from TCRdb applying MiXCR to the 5' RACE reads. The sample lists roughly 690,000 distinct CDR3 sequences, 21% seen once, with 4.3% in the top ten. Each donor (without exception) was a healthy Caucasian. V was clipped by 4 bases and J by 5 bases, with 12 bases between them. This CDR3 comprises 13 residues. In addition, the sample was reused for a study of T cells expressing NK-cell markers. As that study records: In roughly six donors, dominant NKG2C+ clonotypes were roughly 1.0-7.5% of CD8+ T cells.

The chain combines TRBV12-3 or TRBV12-4 with TRBJ2-7; the D gene is possibly TRBD2 (5 bases). Specimen: PBMCs. The sequence was collected from a young woman in good health. The CDR3 region is CASSSSRRDEQYF. Here the CDR3 DNA reads TGTGCCAGCAGTTCGAGCAGGCGGGACGAGCAGTACTTC.